This T cell receptor beta chain is drawn from a study of blood T cell repertoires in COVID-19. For the study at large: There were acute and convalescent COVID-19 samples, and they came from the United States, Italy and Spain.

The CDR3 has 16 amino acids. V lost 4 bases to trimming and J lost 1 base; unmatched junction nucleotides: 6. The V gene's germline CDR1 is MNHNS and CDR2 SASEGT. Study processing details: Amplification of reference gene primers was used by the study to estimate nucleated cell counts. Clones were sequenced by immunoSEQ multiplex PCR, and TCRdb holds only the in-frame ones, with some missing. V and J calls and clone size are as listed in that table; D and trimming were resolved from the DNA. Of some 77,000 clones listed, about 83% are singletons. The rearrangement uses TRBV6-1 and TRBJ2-3; 9 bases are shared with TRBD2. The origin of this receptor is a man aged 25 to 40 with acute or convalescent COVID-19. Sequenced input: peripheral blood. CDR3 protein: CASSGTWTSGTDTQYF. The CDR3 bases are TGTGCCAGCAGTGGAACGTGGACTAGCGGCACAGATACGCAGTATTTT.